Listed here are 19 T cell receptor beta chains from one sample, sequenced in a study of T cell responses to AZD1222 COVID-19 vaccine. TCRdb keeps only in-frame clones here, not all; method: immunoSEQ multiplex PCR. The table lists tens of thousands of clones, approximately 85% of them singletons, with 13% in the top ten. Sequencing used peripheral blood, obtained on day 0 of AZD1222 vaccination. These receptors all stem from an adult in good health.

J is TRBJ1-2 and V is TRBV7-3; D gene uncertain. The CDR3 length is 13 residues. The V end was cut by 2 bases, the J end by 8 bases, with 12 bases between. The germline V gene has CDR1 SGHTA and CDR2 FQGTGA. The CDR3 spells CASSLDGSSGYTF. The CDR3 region has the DNA TGTGCCAGCAGCTTAGACGGCTCGAGCGGCTACACCTTC.

Here the CDR3 reads CASSGTGVRYGYTF. CDR3 sequence (DNA): TGTGCCAGCAGTGGGACAGGGGTTAGGTATGGCTACACCTTC. The chain links TRBV28 to TRBJ1-2; 10 bases fit TRBD1. Germline assignment: CDR1 MDHEN and CDR2 SYDVKM. This CDR3 is 14 amino acids long. Trimming cost V 5 bases and J 5 bases; bases outside gene matches: 5.

This sequence joins TRBV4-1 and TRBJ1-1, with 7 positions matching TRBD1. CDR1 is MGHRA and CDR2 is YSYEKL in the germline V gene. Losses at the gene ends were 1 base for V and 5 bases for J; bases not matched to a gene: 10. The CDR3 runs to 16 residues. CDR3: CASSQVVRQGGTEAFF. The CDR3 coding sequence is TGCGCCAGCAGCCAAGTGGTGAGACAGGGAGGGACTGAAGCTTTCTTT.

The V gene is TRBV4-3, the J gene TRBJ1-4; the D gene is possibly TRBD1 (5 bases). Per the germline V gene, CDR1 is LGHNA and CDR2 is YSLEER. Trimming took off 8 bases at V and 7 bases at J, with 23 bases between the two ends. The CDR3 length is 16 residues. The CDR3 DNA sequence: TGCGCCAGCCGACCCGGGACCCACGCCGGAAGTGAAAAACTGTTTTTT. It encodes CASRPGTHAGSEKLFF.

V and J are TRBV27 and TRBJ2-7, with D possibly matching TRBD1 (6 bases). Looked up from germline, CDR1 is MNHEY and CDR2 is SMNVEV (reference sequence). The length of the CDR3 is 14 residues. Trimming stripped 6 bases from V and 7 bases from J, with 19 bases between. CDR3 protein: CASRAHRDGPEQYF. CDR3 bases: TGTGCCAGCAGAGCCCACAGGGATGGACCGGAGCAGTACTTC.

The rearrangement uses TRBV28 and TRBJ1-5; 7 nucleotides match TRBD1. This CDR3 comprises 15 residues. With 5 bases clipped from V and 8 bases from J, the junction kept 12 bases outside the gene matches. Germline-derived CDR1 and CDR2 are MDHEN and SYDVKM. For the CDR3, the DNA is TGTGCCAGCAGTGGTCCCCGGAACAGGGGTAAGCCCCAGCATTTT. This encodes CASSGPRNRGKPQHF.

This rearrangement joins TRBV19 to TRBJ1-6; D call uncertain. V gave up 0 bases and J gave up 5 bases, with 2 bases separating them. In germline, CDR1 is LNHDA, CDR2 SQIVND (reference sequence). The CDR3 consists of 13 residues. As DNA, the CDR3 is TGTGCCAGTAGTATAGAAAATAATTCACCCCTCCACTTT. This sequence encodes CASSIENNSPLHF.

CDR3 in DNA: TGTGCCAGCAGTGAAGGCAGGACAGGGTATAACTATGGCTACACCTTC. Encoded protein: CASSEGRTGYNYGYTF. The J gene is TRBJ1-2, the V gene TRBV6-1, with 8 bases aligning to TRBD1. After removal of 1 base from V and 1 base from J, the junction contained 5 bases not matched to a gene. Per germline, CDR1 MNHNS and CDR2 SASEGT. CDR3 size: 16 residues.

The chain combines TRBV12-3 or TRBV12-4 with TRBJ1-2, with D possibly TRBD1 on 6 matching bases. V was trimmed by 5 bases and J by 3 bases, leaving 10 bases between them. CDR3 length equals 13 residues. The CDR3 spells CASSTTGDYGYTF. CDR3 sequence (DNA): TGTGCCAGCAGTACGACAGGAGACTATGGCTACACCTTC.

The gene calls are TRBV3-1 (or the pseudogene TRBV3-2) and TRBJ2-5; maybe TRBD2 (6 bases). The CDR3 has 12 amino acids. Trimming removed 3 bases from V and 7 bases from J, with 9 bases in between. Germline V CDR1 and CDR2: LGHDT, YNNKEL (reference sequence). DNA for the CDR3: TGTGCCAGCAGCCACGGGCGGGGGACCCAGTACTTC. Protein sequence: CASSHGRGTQYF.

V usage is TRBV14 and J usage is TRBJ2-5; D call uncertain. V dropped 0 bases and J dropped 7 bases, with 12 bases sitting between them. From germline, CDR1 is SGHDN and CDR2 FVKESK. CDR3 size: 14 residues. This chain's CDR3 is CASSQESTLGTQYF. Here the CDR3 DNA reads TGTGCCAGCAGCCAAGAATCCACCCTGGGGACCCAGTACTTC.

The V call is TRBV27, the J call TRBJ1-1; D is undetermined. The CDR3 sequence is 12 residues long. V was cut by 2 bases and J by 2 bases, with 3 bases left in between. Germline-derived CDR1 and CDR2 are MNHEY and SMNVEV (reference sequence). CDR3 sequence (DNA): TGTGCCAGCAGTTTAGACAACACTGAAGCTTTCTTT. This encodes CASSLDNTEAFF.

There are a few counts of this clone. The gene calls are TRBV28 and TRBJ1-1; TRBD1 is a possible D gene (5 bases). Germline V gene sequence: CDR1 MDHEN, CDR2 SYDVKM. Trimming shortened V by 6 bases and J by 4 bases, and 21 bases separated the two germline ends. The CDR3 is made up of 16 amino acids. In DNA, the CDR3 is TGTGCCAGCAGCACACAAGTAGACTTTGGGGCCACTGAAGCTTTCTTT. It translates to CASSTQVDFGATEAFF.

The V call is TRBV5-6, the J call TRBJ2-2; D is unclear. The CDR3 sequence is 12 residues long. The germline V gene encodes CDR1 SGHDT and CDR2 YYEEEE. V gave up 6 bases and J gave up 7 bases, with 10 bases separating them. The CDR3 is CASTRTNGELFF. In nucleotides, the CDR3 is TGTGCCAGCACCCGCACTAACGGGGAGCTGTTTTTT. The variable domain in full, with the rest retrieved from reference TRBV5-6 and TRBJ2-2, is DAGVTQSPTHLIKTRGQQVTLRCSPKSGHDTVSWYQQALGQGPQFIFQYYEEEERQRGNFPDRFSGHQFPNYSSELNVNALLLGDSALYLCASTRTNGELFFGEGSRLTVL.

V and J are TRBV29-1 and TRBJ1-4; D gene unclear. V was trimmed by 7 bases and J by 0 bases, leaving 12 bases between them. CDR3 length: 14 residues. The V gene's germline CDR1 is SQVTM and CDR2 ANQGSEA. The CDR3 nucleotides are TGCAGCGCTGCGGACTATTCAACTAATGAAAAACTGTTTTTT. As protein: CSAADYSTNEKLFF.

This chain links TRBV5-5 with TRBJ1-5; D not certain. Trimming took 0 bases from V and 1 from J, leaving 11 bases between them. The germline gives CDR1 SGHKS, CDR2 YYEKEE (reference sequence). There are 16 residues in the CDR3. Here the CDR3 reads CASSLGVHPSNQPQHF. The CDR3 DNA reads as TGTGCCAGCAGCTTGGGTGTACACCCCAGCAATCAGCCCCAGCATTTT.

This rearrangement joins TRBV14 to TRBJ1-6; D is perhaps TRBD1 (5 bases). This CDR3 region has 13 residues. The germline V gene encodes CDR1 SGHDN and CDR2 FVKESK. V was trimmed by 3 bases and J by 9 bases, leaving 9 bases between them. CDR3 in amino acids: CASSQGRSSPLHF. In nucleotides, the CDR3 is TGTGCCAGCAGCCAGGGGCGGAGTTCACCCCTCCACTTT.

The chain has TRBV5-6 and TRBJ2-1; D perhaps matches TRBD2 (7 bases). The V gene lost 5 bases and the J gene lost 2 bases, with 17 bases spanning the gap. The CDR3 sequence is 16 residues long. Germline CDR1 reads SGHDT; CDR2 reads YYEEEE. CDR3 bases: TGTGCCAGCAGTCCCATTTACGGGGGGCCCTACAATGAGCAGTTCTTC. Encoded protein: CASSPIYGGPYNEQFF.

This clone has just one count. V usage is TRBV5-6 and J usage is TRBJ1-6; TRBD1 is a possible D gene (6 bases). The germline V and J ends were trimmed by 4 bases and 10 bases, with 18 bases remaining between them. CDR1 is SGHDT, CDR2 YYEEEE, per germline. The CDR3 has 15 residues. CDR3 bases: TGTGCCAGCAGCCGCTTGGACAGAAGGGAGTCACCCCTCCACTTT. The encoded protein is CASSRLDRRESPLHF.